This passage covers 28 T cell receptor beta chains from one sample sequenced in a study of early T cells in non-severe SARS-CoV-2 infection. TCRdb passed the 5' RACE reads through MiXCR, listing each CDR3 protein once. The table has about 77,000 distinct CDR3 sequences, 5% seen once. The sample here was whole blood, taken at baseline. The origin of the receptors is an adult who was a healthcare worker with PCR-confirmed SARS-CoV-2 infection or an uninfected control (not recorded which).

V is TRBV19 and J is TRBJ2-1; 14 bases are a match to TRBD2. The length of the CDR3 is 16 residues. Trimming removed 5 bases from V and 6 bases from J; junction bases left unmatched: 6. The V gene's germline CDR1 is LNHDA and CDR2 SQIVND (reference sequence). The CDR3 protein is CASSWTSGRTSNEQFF. The CDR3 DNA is TGTGCCAGTAGTTGGACTAGCGGGAGGACTTCCAATGAGCAGTTCTTC.

This clonotype was observed a few times. The rearrangement uses TRBV28 and TRBJ1-4; 8 bases match TRBD1. CDR1 and CDR2 (germline): MDHEN, SYDVKM. The CDR3 has 14 amino acids. V dropped 5 bases and J dropped 7; count of bases not matched to a gene: 6. CDR3 loop: CASSGGQVIEKLFF. The CDR3 DNA reads as TGTGCCAGCAGTGGGGGACAGGTCATTGAAAAACTGTTTTTT.

This chain uses TRBV10-3 with TRBJ2-7; D is perhaps TRBD1 (6 bases). The V gene lost 11 bases and the J gene lost 6 bases, with 23 bases spanning the gap. Germline CDR1 is ENHRY and CDR2 is SYGVKD. The length of the CDR3 is 14 residues. This CDR3 is CAANPRDIGGEQYF. CDR3 nucleotides: TGTGCCGCCAATCCCCGGGACATAGGAGGCGAGCAGTACTTC.

This clonotype was observed many times. The chain links TRBV9 to TRBJ2-1; TRBD2 matches 14 bases. CDR1 is SGDLS, CDR2 YYNGEE, per germline. J was trimmed by 5 bases and V by 3 bases; bases with no gene match: 1. The CDR3 extends over 15 amino acids. The CDR3 nucleotides read TGTGCCAGCAGCGGGGGACTAGCGGGAGACAATGAGCAGTTCTTC. Translation gives CASSGGLAGDNEQFF. Combining the CDR3 with reference TRBV9 and TRBJ2-1 gives the whole variable domain DSGVTQTPKHLITATGQRVTLRCSPRSGDLSVYWYQQSLDQGLQFLIQYYNGEERAKGNILERFSAQQFPDLHSELNLSSLELGDSALYFCASSGGLAGDNEQFFGPGTRLTVL.

This clonotype was recorded many times. The rearrangement uses TRBV3-1 and TRBJ2-3; 9 nucleotides line up with TRBD2. This CDR3 comprises 20 residues. In germline, CDR1 is LGHDT, CDR2 YNNKEL (reference sequence). V lost 0 bases and J lost 6; bases outside the gene matches: 19. CDR3 protein: CASSQDGLAGPKQHRDTQYF. The CDR3 region has the DNA TGTGCCAGCAGCCAAGATGGGCTAGCGGGACCGAAACAACACCGGGATACGCAGTATTTT.

This clonotype was detected ten times or more. V usage is TRBV25-1 and J usage is TRBJ2-2; a weak D match, TRBD1 (6 bases). V dropped 2 bases and J dropped 4 bases, with 11 bases sitting between them. The CDR3 sequence is 15 residues long. Germline loops: CDR1 MGHDK, CDR2 SYGVNS. The CDR3 sequence is CASSEVTGRTGELFF. DNA of the CDR3: TGTGCCAGCAGTGAAGTAACAGGGCGCACCGGGGAGCTGTTTTTT.

This clonotype was counted ten times or more. This rearrangement joins TRBV11-2 to TRBJ1-2; 7 positions match TRBD1. The V gene's germline CDR1 is SGHAT and CDR2 FQNNGV. J lost 2 bases, V lost 5 bases, and 8 bases had no gene match. This CDR3 has 15 residues. CDR3 sequence: CASSPGTAINYGYTF. Here the CDR3 DNA reads TGTGCCAGCAGCCCCGGGACAGCGATAAACTATGGCTACACCTTC. Supplemented by reference TRBV11-2 and TRBJ1-2, the full variable domain reads EAGVAQSPRYKIIEKRQSVAFWCNPISGHATLYWYQQILGQGPKLLIQFQNNGVVDDSQLPKDRFSAERLKGVDSTLKIQPAKLEDSAVYLCASSPGTAINYGYTFGSGTRLTVV.

Many counts were recorded for this clonotype. The chain links TRBV12-3 or TRBV12-4 to TRBJ1-4, with unresolved D. The CDR3 runs to 12 residues. V was shortened by 5 bases and J by 8 bases, with 9 bases between the two germline ends. The CDR3 spells CASSPRKEKLFF. CDR3 DNA sequence: TGTGCCAGCAGTCCCCGGAAGGAAAAACTGTTTTTT.

This clonotype was picked up many times. The chain joins TRBV6-5 to TRBJ1-1; D uncertain. Trimming took 6 bases from V and 3 from J, leaving 11 bases between them. Germline V gene data show CDR1 as MNHEY and CDR2 as SVGAGI. The CDR3 length is 13 residues. CDR3 bases: TGTGCCAGCAGGGTAGGTGGGTACACTGAAGCTTTCTTT. Translating gives CASRVGGYTEAFF.

As for this clonotype: A single base separates this from a much larger clone, so it may be a read error. The rearrangement links TRBV29-1 to TRBJ2-3, with a tentative D call TRBD2 (6 bases). V dropped 5 bases and J dropped 10 bases, with 25 bases sitting between them. From germline, CDR1 is SQVTM and CDR2 ANQGSEA. The CDR3 contains 15 residues. The CDR3 protein is CSVLWGGGSIDSQYF. CDR3 coding DNA: TGCAGCGTTTTATGGGGTGGAGGGAGCATCGATTCGCAGTATTTT.

The rearrangement links TRBV7-2 to TRBJ2-4, with TRBD2 matching over 8 bases. The CDR3 is 12 amino acids. Trimming took 5 bases from V and 14 from J; bases not matched to a gene: 8. Per the germline V gene, CDR1 is SGHTA and CDR2 is FQGNSA. In nucleotides, the CDR3 is TGTGCCAGCAGCCCGGGGACTAGTCGGGAGTACTTC. It yields the protein CASSPGTSREYF.

This clonotype has at least ten counts. The chain employs TRBV5-5 and TRBJ2-7, with D possibly being TRBD1 (5 bases). Germline V gene lookup returns CDR1 SGHKS and CDR2 YYEKEE (reference sequence). There are 12 residues in the CDR3. V was clipped by 4 bases and J by 5 bases, with 10 bases between them. CDR3 in amino acids: CASSTQGDEQYF. CDR3 in DNA: TGTGCCAGCAGCACCCAGGGTGACGAGCAGTACTTC.

This clonotype turned up a few times. The V call is TRBV10-1, the J call TRBJ2-7; 8 positions match TRBD1. Germline loops: CDR1 WNHNN, CDR2 SYGVQD (reference sequence). Trimming at V came to 0 bases and at J to 2 bases, leaving 9 bases not matched to a gene. CDR3 size: 17 residues. The CDR3 region is CASSESWTGWKTYEQYF. The CDR3 DNA reads as TGCGCCAGCAGTGAGTCTTGGACAGGGTGGAAGACCTACGAGCAGTACTTC.

This clonotype has a count of ten or more. The chain uses TRBV15 and TRBJ2-7, with D possibly matching TRBD2 (5 bases). This CDR3 comprises 15 residues. The germline CDR1 and CDR2 sequences are LNHNV and YYDKDF (reference sequence). The V gene lost 0 bases and the J gene lost 0 bases, with 9 bases spanning the gap. Written as DNA, the CDR3 is TGTGCCACCAGCAGAGAGGCGGGCCTCTCCTACGAGCAGTACTTC. It specifies CATSREAGLSYEQYF.

This clonotype was seen ten or more times. This sequence joins TRBV28 and TRBJ2-3; 9 bases match TRBD1. The CDR3 length is 16 residues. V lost 3 bases to trimming and J lost 2 bases; unmatched junction nucleotides: 6. Germline CDR1 is MDHEN and CDR2 is SYDVKM. CDR3 sequence (DNA): TGTGCCAGCAGTTTTTTGGGACAGGGCTCCACAGATACGCAGTATTTT. Amino acid sequence: CASSFLGQGSTDTQYF. The variable domain in full, with the rest retrieved from reference TRBV28 and TRBJ2-3, is DVKVTQSSRYLVKRTGEKVFLECVQDMDHENMFWYRQDPGLGLRLIYFSYDVKMKEKGDIPEGYSVSREKKERFSLILESASTNQTSMYLCASSFLGQGSTDTQYFGPGTRLTVL.

The rearrangement joins TRBV20-1 to TRBJ2-1, with 10 nucleotides matching TRBD2. Unmatched junction bases numbered 3, after V lost 6 bases and J lost 4 bases. The germline gives CDR1 DFQATT, CDR2 SNEGSKA (reference sequence). This CDR3 contains 13 residues. The CDR3 DNA reads TGCAGTGCCCAAGCGGGAGGGTACAATGAGCAGTTCTTC. Protein: CSAQAGGYNEQFF.

Many counts were recorded for this clonotype. CDR3 residues: CASRFKRWPSGTKGTEAFF. The CDR3 nucleotides read TGTGCAAGTCGCTTCAAGCGCTGGCCCTCCGGGACAAAAGGCACTGAAGCTTTCTTT. The chain carries TRBV12-2 and TRBJ1-1; the table assigns TRBD1, which was not confirmed against the DNA. TRBV12-2 constitutes a pseudogene. This CDR3 is built from 19 residues.

This clonotype was recorded many times. This rearrangement joins TRBV6-2 or TRBV6-3 to TRBJ2-1, with D maybe TRBD1 (6 bases). V was pared by 0 bases and J by 7 bases, with 19 bases between. The CDR3 spans 17 residues. CDR1 MNHEY and CDR2 SVGEGT come from the germline V gene. The CDR3 DNA reads as TGTGCCAGCAGTTACTCCGCAACAGGGCTCTCCATTAATGAGCAGTTCTTC. Translating gives CASSYSATGLSINEQFF.

A few counts support this clonotype. The CDR3: CASSPNMTGVLEAFF. For the CDR3, the DNA is TGTGCCAGCAGCCCAAACATGACAGGAGTGCTTGAAGCTTTCTTT. The chain has TRBV7-9 and TRBJ1-1; the D gene is possibly TRBD1 (6 bases). Germline CDR1 SEHNR, CDR2 FQNEAQ (reference sequence). The V and J ends lost 5 bases and 7 bases respectively, with 20 bases between them. The CDR3 totals 15 residues.

This clonotype has a count of ten or more. The J gene is TRBJ2-7, the V gene TRBV6-1; TRBD1 agrees at 7 bases. This CDR3 region has 15 residues. Germline lookup yields CDR1 MNHNS and CDR2 SASEGT. J was trimmed by 0 bases and V by 5 bases; bases with no gene match: 7. CDR3 sequence reads: CASSIQQGSSYEQYF. The CDR3 DNA is TGTGCCAGCAGTATCCAACAGGGGAGCTCCTACGAGCAGTACTTC.

This clonotype was recorded many times. The chain is built from TRBV20-1 and TRBJ2-1; 8 bases align to TRBD2. The CDR3 consists of 16 residues. The J segment lost 2 bases and the V segment lost 8 bases, leaving 14 bases of the junction unmatched. Germline loops: CDR1 DFQATT, CDR2 SNEGSKA (reference sequence). CDR3 region: CSLTSPRTSPYNEQFF. The CDR3 DNA reads TGCAGTCTCACCTCCCCCCGGACTAGCCCCTACAATGAGCAGTTCTTC.

This clonotype came up a few times. The chain joins TRBV11-2 to TRBJ2-7; 8 bases map to TRBD2. CDR1 is SGHAT and CDR2 is FQNNGV in the germline V gene. There are 15 residues in the CDR3. V was pared by 5 bases and J by 2 bases, with 8 bases of the junction left unmatched. CDR3 in DNA: TGTGCCAGCAGCCACACCGGGAGGGGAGCCTACGAGCAGTACTTC. Translating it yields CASSHTGRGAYEQYF.

Many counts were recorded for this clonotype. The CDR3 protein is CASTLLQGAAHGYTF. CDR3 DNA sequence: TGCGCCAGCACCCTATTACAGGGGGCGGCTCATGGCTACACCTTC. This chain connects TRBV5-1 to TRBJ1-2; 9 bases fit TRBD1. The junction had 12 bases not matched to a gene; V was cut back by 6 bases and J by 6 bases. CDR3 length: 15 amino acids. Germline V gene data show CDR1 as SGHRS and CDR2 as YFSETQ.

This clonotype was recorded at least ten times. The chain joins TRBV28 to TRBJ1-6; 7 positions agree with TRBD1. The CDR3 consists of 14 residues. Trimming took 10 bases from V and 4 from J; bases not matched to a gene: 7. CDR1 is MDHEN, CDR2 SYDVKM, per germline. In DNA form, the CDR3 reads TGTGCCACCCAGGGGGTAGAGTATAATTCACCCCTCCACTTT. Its translation: CATQGVEYNSPLHF. The whole variable domain, filled in from reference TRBV28 and TRBJ1-6, reads DVKVTQSSRYLVKRTGEKVFLECVQDMDHENMFWYRQDPGLGLRLIYFSYDVKMKEKGDIPEGYSVSREKKERFSLILESASTNQTSMYLCATQGVEYNSPLHFGNGTRLTVT.

This clonotype occurred a few times. The genes are TRBV7-6 and TRBJ2-3, with 10 bases identical to TRBD1. Germline V gene sequence: CDR1 SGHVS, CDR2 FNYEAQ. This CDR3 is built from 18 residues. V was pared by 6 bases and J by 1 base, with 13 bases of the junction left unmatched. This CDR3 is CASSRFVIGTGGTDTQYF. In DNA form, the CDR3 reads TGTGCCAGCAGTCGATTCGTTATCGGGACAGGGGGCACAGATACGCAGTATTTT. The whole variable domain, remainder taken from reference TRBV7-6 and TRBJ2-3, is GAGVSQSPRYKVTKRGQDVALRCDPISGHVSLYWYRQALGQGPEFLTYFNYEAQQDKSGLPNDRFSAERPEGSISTLTIQRTEQRDSAMYRCASSRFVIGTGGTDTQYFGPGTRLTVL.

This clonotype was seen many times. The chain uses TRBV12-3 or TRBV12-4 and TRBJ2-7; D is unclear. V lost 4 bases to trimming and J lost 0 bases, with 13 bases between them. This CDR3 region has 15 residues. The CDR3 spells CASSSRSRASYEQYF. The CDR3 region has the DNA TGTGCCAGCAGTTCCCGTAGTAGGGCCTCCTACGAGCAGTACTTC.

This chain joins TRBV28 and TRBJ2-1; TRBD2 matches at 7 bases. The CDR3 sequence is 14 residues long. Trimming at V came to 6 bases and at J to 6 bases, leaving 8 bases not matched to a gene. Germline values: CDR1 MDHEN, CDR2 SYDVKM. The CDR3 here is CASRQRLALNEQFF. CDR3 sequence (DNA): TGTGCCAGCAGGCAGCGACTAGCACTCAATGAGCAGTTCTTC.

This clonotype was detected many times. The chain carries TRBV20-1 and TRBJ1-5; 9 positions match TRBD1. The V and J ends lost 4 bases and 7 bases, in that order; junction bases with no gene match: 8. Germline lookup yields CDR1 DFQATT and CDR2 SNEGSKA (reference sequence). This CDR3 spans 14 amino acids. The CDR3 DNA reads as TGCAGTGCTAAGGTGGACAGGGGTGGACAGCCCCAGCATTTT. Translating gives CSAKVDRGGQPQHF.